The 8 T cell receptor beta chains below come from one sample, sequenced in a study of cytotoxic CD8 clonotypes in ibrutinib-treated CLL. Clones were sequenced by immunoSEQ multiplex PCR, and TCRdb holds only the in-frame ones, with some missing. Of approximately 350,000 clones listed, around 66% were seen once; the top ten hold approximately 6%. This specimen consisted of PBMCs, obtained after 36 months of ibrutinib treatment. These TCRs come from a human donor with chronic lymphocytic leukemia.

A few counts support this clone. The V call is TRBV6-6, the J call TRBJ1-3, with 7 bases matching TRBD1. Unmatched junction bases numbered 1, after V lost 6 bases and J lost 2 bases. The germline V gene encodes CDR1 MNHNY and CDR2 SVGAGI (reference sequence). The CDR3 runs 13 residues. CDR3 amino acids: CASSRGTGNTIYF. The CDR3 DNA sequence: TGTGCCAGCAGCAGGGGGACTGGAAACACCATATATTTT.

CDR3: CSAYLQGAEDTQYF. The CDR3 nucleotides read TGCAGCGCATACCTTCAGGGGGCAGAAGATACGCAGTATTTT. The chain combines TRBV29-1 with TRBJ2-3; the match to TRBD1 covers 8 bases. Germline CDR1 SQVTM, CDR2 ANQGSEA. The CDR3 has 14 amino acids. The trim removed 7 bases at V and 5 bases at J, leaving 11 bases unmatched.

This chain uses TRBV28 with TRBJ2-1, with a tentative D call TRBD2 (6 bases). In germline, CDR1 is MDHEN, CDR2 SYDVKM. Trimming pared 6 bases from V and 2 bases from J, leaving 8 bases between. This CDR3 spans 13 amino acids. The CDR3 DNA reads TGTGCCAGCAGGGACTACCCCTACAATGAGCAGTTCTTC. This sequence encodes CASRDYPYNEQFF.

The rearrangement uses TRBV27 and TRBJ1-5, with D possibly being TRBD1 (5 bases). CDR3 length: 15 residues. In germline, CDR1 is MNHEY, CDR2 SMNVEV (reference sequence). The V and J ends lost 5 bases and 0 bases respectively, with 11 bases between them. In DNA, the CDR3 is TGTGCCAGCAGTAGAGGGGCGTATAGCAATCAGCCCCAGCATTTT. Amino acid sequence: CASSRGAYSNQPQHF.

The chain employs TRBV27 and TRBJ2-1; D is perhaps TRBD1 or TRBD2 (6 bases each). The CDR3 totals 14 residues. The V and J ends lost 3 bases and 4 bases respectively, with 10 bases between them. The germline V gene has CDR1 MNHEY and CDR2 SMNVEV (reference sequence). The CDR3 sequence is CASSFRGEYNEQFF. DNA of the CDR3: TGTGCCAGCAGTTTTAGGGGGGAGTACAATGAGCAGTTCTTC.

This clone has only a few counts. J is TRBJ2-6 and V is TRBV9; perhaps TRBD1 as D (6 bases). This CDR3 has 18 residues. Trimming removed 2 bases from V and 0 bases from J, with 15 bases in between. Germline V CDR1 and CDR2: SGDLS, YYNGEE. The CDR3 here is CASSVSGQSRSGANVLTF. CDR3 in DNA: TGTGCCAGCAGCGTGTCTGGACAGAGTCGCTCTGGGGCCAACGTCCTGACTTTC.

The chain uses TRBV15 and TRBJ2-7; the D gene is possibly TRBD1 (6 bases). Germline V gives CDR1 LNHNV, CDR2 YYDKDF (reference sequence). The V and J ends lost 4 bases and 2 bases respectively, with 12 bases between them. The CDR3 consists of 14 residues. The CDR3 region is CATSIYRETYEQYF. CDR3 nucleotides: TGTGCCACCAGCATCTACAGGGAGACCTACGAGCAGTACTTC. The full variable domain, rest sourced from reference TRBV15 and TRBJ2-7, is DAMVIQNPRYQVTQFGKPVTLSCSQTLNHNVMYWYQQKSSQAPKLLFHYYDKDFNNEADTPDNFQSRRPNTSFCFLDIRSPGLGDTAMYLCATSIYRETYEQYFGPGTRLTVT.

This clone was seen only a few times. The chain has TRBV7-6 and TRBJ2-3; no clear D gene. This CDR3 spans 12 amino acids. Per the germline V gene, CDR1 is SGHVS and CDR2 is FNYEAQ. Between the trimmed V and J ends, which lost 1 base and 5 bases, there was a span of 4 bases. The CDR3 bases are TGTGCCAGCAGCTTAGTGGGAGATACGCAGTATTTT. Translating gives CASSLVGDTQYF.